Within the sample, the clone carrying this T cell receptor (beta chain) is medium-sized (0.01 to 0.1%). Its antigen is currently unknown. The sample originates from a study of OX40 agonist ivuxolimab in advanced cancers. General study findings and limits: Antigens targeted by the expanded peripheral T cells were not determined.

Some clones are missing from TCRdb's copy, which holds only in-frame ones; the method was immunoSEQ multiplex PCR. The table records fewer than 65,000 clones, 79% of them present only once. There are 14 residues in the CDR3. Trimming took 5 bases from V and 0 from J; bases not matched to a gene: 3. Per the germline V gene, CDR1 is MNHEY and CDR2 is SMNVEV (reference sequence). The sequence came from an adult with an advanced solid tumor such as melanoma, head and neck, liver or kidney cancer. Sequenced material: CD4+ or CD8+ T cells sorted from blood, taken in a trial of the OX40 agonist ivuxolimab. The chain links TRBV27 to TRBJ2-7; TRBD1 agrees at 8 bases. CDR3 protein: CASSGTGHSYEQYF. As DNA, the CDR3 is TGTGCCAGCAGTGGGACAGGCCACTCCTACGAGCAGTACTTC.